The 21 T cell receptor beta chains below were found in one sample sequenced in a study of blood T cell repertoires in COVID-19. The table came from immunoSEQ multiplex PCR; TCRdb's copy has only in-frame clones and leaves some out. The sample has some 31,000 clones; roughly 85% are singletons. Material: peripheral blood. The source of these receptors is a woman in her sixties with active COVID-19.

The J gene is TRBJ2-3, the V gene TRBV7-9, with 9 nucleotides matching TRBD2. CDR3 size: 13 residues. V lost 5 bases to trimming and J lost 8 bases; unmatched junction nucleotides: 5. Germline V gives CDR1 SEHNR, CDR2 FQNEAQ (reference sequence). This chain's CDR3 is CASSQGTSSTQYF. The CDR3 DNA is TGTGCCAGCAGCCAGGGGACTAGCTCTACGCAGTATTTT.

In DNA form, the CDR3 reads TGCGCCAGCAGCTTTGGGGGGAACTTTGGTACTACTAGCGGGTACAATGAGCAGTTCTTC. This translates into CASSFGGNFGTTSGYNEQFF. The J gene is TRBJ2-1, the V gene TRBV5-1; 9 nucleotides match TRBD2. Unmatched junction bases numbered 19, after V lost 2 bases and J lost 4 bases. Germline values: CDR1 SGHRS, CDR2 YFSETQ. This CDR3 spans 20 amino acids.

For the CDR3, the DNA is TGCGCCAGCAGCTTTCCGCCCAGGGTACGGGAAGAGACCCAGTACTTC. Protein product: CASSFPPRVREETQYF. The chain links TRBV5-1 to TRBJ2-5; tentative D call: TRBD1 (5 bases). V was clipped by 2 bases and J by 3 bases, with 17 bases between them. Germline lookup yields CDR1 SGHRS and CDR2 YFSETQ. The CDR3 consists of 16 residues.

V usage is TRBV5-1 and J usage is TRBJ2-7, with 10 bases aligning to TRBD2. The junction had 6 bases not matched to a gene; V was cut back by 0 bases and J by 3 bases. Germline lookup yields CDR1 SGHRS and CDR2 YFSETQ. The CDR3 runs to 16 residues. The CDR3 region has the DNA TGCGCCAGCAGCTTGGAGCTGGCTAGCGGGGGCTACGAGCAGTACTTC. This gives the protein CASSLELASGGYEQYF. The full variable domain, completed using reference TRBV5-1 and TRBJ2-7, is KAGVTQTPRYLIKTRGQQVTLSCSPISGHRSVSWYQQTPGQGLQFLFEYFSETQRNKGNFPGRFSGRQFSNSRSEMNVSTLELGDSALYLCASSLELASGGYEQYFGPGTRLTVT.

The V call is TRBV6-5, the J call TRBJ1-2, with 9 bases fitting TRBD1. Germline V lookup: CDR1 MNHEY, CDR2 SVGAGI. The CDR3 length is 15 residues. With V trimmed by 6 bases and J by 1 base, 6 bases remained unmatched. The CDR3 bases are TGTGCCAGCAGCATGGGACAGGGACTTAACTATGGCTACACCTTC. Protein: CASSMGQGLNYGYTF.

The genes are TRBV7-9 and TRBJ1-5; the match to TRBD1 covers 8 bases. CDR1 is SEHNR, CDR2 FQNEAQ, per germline (reference sequence). J lost 1 base, V lost 5 bases, and 7 bases had no gene match. CDR3 length: 16 residues. The CDR3 reads CASSQTGGGSNQPQHF. CDR3 nucleotide sequence: TGTGCCAGCAGCCAAACAGGGGGGGGGAGCAATCAGCCCCAGCATTTT.

The V gene is TRBV16, the J gene TRBJ2-1; 10 positions agree with TRBD2. V lost 2 bases, J lost 10 bases, and 8 bases stayed unmatched. CDR3 length: 15 residues. Germline-derived CDR1 and CDR2 are KGHSY and FQNENV. CDR3 coding DNA: TGTGCCAGCAGCCAAAATGAGCGGGAGGGCCCGGAGCAGTTCTTC. Translated: CASSQNEREGPEQFF.

The chain carries TRBV15 and TRBJ2-2; a possible D gene is TRBD1 (5 bases). Germline CDR1 and CDR2: LNHNV and YYDKDF (reference sequence). This CDR3 spans 17 amino acids. Trimming took off 0 bases at V and 5 bases at J, with 16 bases between the two ends. The CDR3 protein is CATSRDFVPGWTGELFF. CDR3 bases: TGTGCCACCAGCAGAGATTTTGTGCCAGGGTGGACCGGGGAGCTGTTTTTT. The full variable domain, in which reference TRBV15 and TRBJ2-2 provide the parts outside the CDR3, is DAMVIQNPRYQVTQFGKPVTLSCSQTLNHNVMYWYQQKSSQAPKLLFHYYDKDFNNEADTPDNFQSRRPNTSFCFLDIRSPGLGDTAMYLCATSRDFVPGWTGELFFGEGSRLTVL.

The chain combines TRBV2 with TRBJ1-1; perhaps TRBD1 as D (5 bases). Trimming removed 5 bases from V and 5 bases from J, with 15 bases in between. The CDR3 contains 14 residues. Looked up from germline, CDR1 is SNHLY and CDR2 is FYNNEI. The CDR3 region is CASSRPRDRTEAFF. CDR3 bases: TGTGCCAGCAGTAGACCCAGGGATCGGACTGAAGCTTTCTTT.

The CDR3 region is CASSYSQYEQYF. CDR3 DNA sequence: TGTGCCAGCAGTTACTCGCAGTACGAGCAGTACTTC. The chain combines TRBV6-7 with TRBJ2-7; D uncertain. TRBV6-7 is designated an ORF whose function remains uncertain. V gave up 0 bases and J gave up 4 bases, with 4 bases separating them. The CDR3 runs 12 residues.

V usage is TRBV28 and J usage is TRBJ1-5; 7 positions agree with TRBD1. Germline assignment: CDR1 MDHEN and CDR2 SYDVKM. Trimming at V came to 1 base and at J to 5 bases, leaving 11 bases not matched to a gene. This CDR3 is built from 17 residues. The CDR3: CASSLLDRYTSDQPQHF. In nucleotides, the CDR3 is TGTGCCAGCAGTTTATTGGACAGGTACACCTCAGATCAGCCCCAGCATTTT.

The chain carries TRBV2 and TRBJ1-5; 7 nucleotides agree with TRBD1. Germline V gene data show CDR1 as SNHLY and CDR2 as FYNNEI. This CDR3 spans 14 amino acids. Unmatched junction bases numbered 7, after V lost 6 bases and J lost 5 bases. The CDR3 DNA is TGTGCCAGCAGAGTACAGGGGACCCATCAGCCCCAGCATTTT. Encoded protein: CASRVQGTHQPQHF.

The chain couples TRBV5-1 to TRBJ2-1; TRBD2 matches 13 bases. The CDR3 contains 15 residues. CDR1 is SGHRS, CDR2 YFSETQ, per germline. V dropped 4 bases and J dropped 10; count of bases not matched to a gene: 8. The DNA of the CDR3 is TGCGCCAGCAGCCGGACTAGCGGGAGAGGTCCCGAGCAGTTCTTC. Its protein is CASSRTSGRGPEQFF.

The CDR3 loop reads CASSLTGTHVGYTF. The CDR3 DNA is TGTGCCAGCAGCTTAACCGGGACACACGTTGGCTACACCTTC. V gene TRBV11-2 combines with J gene TRBJ1-2, with a weak D call TRBD1 (6 bases). The CDR3 sequence is 14 residues long. Germline-derived CDR1 and CDR2 are SGHAT and FQNNGV. Trimming removed 2 bases at V and 7 bases at J, with 14 bases between.

This clone appeared a few times. The V and J genes are TRBV28 and TRBJ1-2; D not resolved. Trimming left V 5 bases short and J 0 bases short, with 4 bases between. The germline CDR1 and CDR2 sequences are MDHEN and SYDVKM. The CDR3 consists of 12 residues. This chain's CDR3 is CASSRANYGYTF. CDR3 bases: TGTGCCAGCAGTCGAGCTAACTATGGCTACACCTTC.

This clone was detected only once. The chain links TRBV29-1 to TRBJ2-6, with 9 bases identical to TRBD1. Per the germline V gene, CDR1 is SQVTM and CDR2 is ANQGSEA. The CDR3 totals 18 residues. With V trimmed by 5 bases and J by 0 bases, 11 bases remained unmatched. CDR3 residues: CSVSGTGLEASGANVLTF. CDR3 bases: TGCAGCGTTTCTGGGACAGGGCTTGAGGCCTCTGGGGCCAACGTCCTGACTTTC.

The V call is TRBV9, the J call TRBJ2-2; TRBD2 matches 9 bases. Germline CDR1 reads SGDLS; CDR2 reads YYNGEE. The CDR3 covers 16 residues. V gave up 0 bases and J gave up 4 bases; unmatched junction bases: 4. In nucleotides, the CDR3 is TGTGCCAGCAGCGTAGTTAGCGGGAGACCCACCGGGGAGCTGTTTTTT. Protein product: CASSVVSGRPTGELFF.

The rearrangement joins TRBV3-1 (or the pseudogene TRBV3-2) to TRBJ2-7; D perhaps matches TRBD1 (6 bases). V lost 2 bases and J lost 2, with 10 bases in between. The CDR3 runs to 14 residues. Germline values: CDR1 LGHDT, CDR2 YNNKEL (reference sequence). The CDR3 here is CASSQPGVAYEQYF. The CDR3 DNA follows: TGTGCCAGCAGCCAACCAGGGGTGGCCTACGAGCAGTACTTC.

By its share, this clone is medium-sized. The chain combines TRBV4-1 with TRBJ2-3; 8 bases match TRBD1. Germline V gene sequence: CDR1 MGHRA, CDR2 YSYEKL. The V gene end was trimmed by 1 base and the J gene end by 2 bases; junction bases not matched to a gene: 8. The CDR3 spans 17 residues. This CDR3 reads CASSQGSGRGHTDTQYF. CDR3 nucleotides: TGCGCCAGCAGCCAAGGATCCGGCAGGGGGCACACAGATACGCAGTATTTT.

The chain joins TRBV5-6 to TRBJ2-2; 10 nucleotides align to TRBD2. Trimming removed 2 bases from V and 7 bases from J; junction bases left unmatched: 5. Germline V lookup: CDR1 SGHDT, CDR2 YYEEEE. The CDR3 consists of 15 residues. The CDR3 here is CASSFSLAGIGELFF. In nucleotides, the CDR3 is TGTGCCAGCAGCTTCTCACTAGCGGGAATCGGGGAGCTGTTTTTT. Supplemented by reference TRBV5-6 and TRBJ2-2, the full variable domain reads DAGVTQSPTHLIKTRGQQVTLRCSPKSGHDTVSWYQQALGQGPQFIFQYYEEEERQRGNFPDRFSGHQFPNYSSELNVNALLLGDSALYLCASSFSLAGIGELFFGEGSRLTVL.

The chain combines TRBV7-9 with TRBJ2-7; D might be TRBD1 (7 bases). V lost 1 base to trimming and J lost 0 bases, with 13 bases between them. Germline V gene data show CDR1 as SEHNR and CDR2 as FQNEAQ (reference sequence). This CDR3 is 16 amino acids long. The CDR3 loop reads CASSLGQGGSSYEQYF. Here the CDR3 DNA reads TGTGCCAGCAGCTTAGGACAGGGAGGTAGCTCCTACGAGCAGTACTTC. The variable domain in full, with the rest retrieved from reference TRBV7-9 and TRBJ2-7, is DTGVSQNPRHKITKRGQNVTFRCDPISEHNRLYWYRQTLGQGPEFLTYFQNEAQLEKSRLLSDRFSAERPKGSFSTLEIQRTEQGDSAMYLCASSLGQGGSSYEQYFGPGTRLTVT.